This T cell receptor (beta chain) was sequenced during a study of cytomegalovirus exposure and HLA in healthy donors listed by TCRdb under 2017. Turning to the overall study: In an earlier analysis of some 550 of the donors, 276 Gb of sequence data and 100 million or so unique TCR beta sequences from 150 million to 200 million T cells were reported. Roughly 5 DR-DQ haplotypes were treated as single units for association and clustering because of strong linkage in the cohort. Typing coverage varied by locus: about 620-630 donors for A, B, C, DRB1 and DQB1; approximately 520 for DQA1; over 600 for DPA1; approximately 470 for DPB1. An early release covering some 640 HLA-typed donors comprised roughly 300 gigabases of sequencing data and around 80 million unique TCR sequences. The study was designed to test whether signatures of past pathogen exposure could be identified by cataloging public T cell receptors. An earlier analysis of about 600 of the donors used high-throughput TCR beta sequencing to judge whether each TCR beta V gene segment behaved as functional or pseudogenic. On average, over 200,000 unique TCR beta nucleotide sequences were sequenced per donor among more than 350 genotyped donors of the cohort, with around 19% of those sequences being non-productive. Donor age, sex, ethnicity and CMV serostatus were collected together with the repertoire data. HLA typing included class I and class II loci at four-digit resolution. To study patterns of TCR occurrence, a later analysis re-analyzed previously published TCR beta repertoires from just over 650 donors and added high-resolution HLA genotyping. The T cell repertoires of 666 subjects were profiled by immunosequencing and related to cytomegalovirus serostatus. In the later analysis, no new phenotypic data were used to find candidate immune exposures; instead, reliance was placed on TCR beta sequences and their occurrence across donors. High-throughput TCR immunosequencing, statistical association of individual TCRs with disease status, and machine learning were combined to predict cytomegalovirus infection status. In addition to the first cohort of roughly 700 subjects, a separate validation cohort of 100 to 150 different subjects was used. Of the 398 genotyped donors, approximately 80% were placed in the genetic ancestry cluster associated with self-reported Caucasian donors. Genome-wide SNP genotypes for about 55% of the 666 donors were used in a later genetic analysis, which treated that subset as a discovery cohort. Every repertoire in the discovery cohort had been generated on one and the same sequencing platform. Here is what the overall study found, with its caveats: According to a later genetic analysis, donors in an Asian-associated ancestry cluster had fewer N-insertions in productive TCRs than the roughly 670-donor mean. A further reported finding was that TCR beta sequences accurately predicted the HLA-A and HLA-B alleles for most subjects in the first cohort. In a later analysis, HLA-associated TCR beta chains showed more clonal expansion and lower generation probabilities than non-associated chains that were equally common. Only TCR beta chains were sequenced in this cohort, and the absence of alpha or paired-chain data limited detectable features. In a later analysis, several top co-occurrence clusters were reported to appear linked to parvovirus B19, influenza, CMV and Epstein-Barr virus. The authors suggested that the approach could potentially be extended to other disease states and immunological phenotypes. In vitro tests confirmed that a few of the cytomegalovirus-associated TCR beta chains recognize cytomegalovirus antigens. A later genetic analysis associated a missense DCLRE1C variant with V-gene and J-gene trimming of TCR beta chains, and an independent cohort replicated the association. Because counts were too low, roughly 17 rarely observed V segments, including chromosome 9 orphons, were left out of the earlier analysis of roughly 600 of the donors. The classifier was reported to diagnose cytomegalovirus status with high specificity and sensitivity in both the original cohort and the validation cohort. The study listed 164 TCR beta chains as associated with cytomegalovirus. Roughly uniform sequencing depth across donors was assumed in presence/absence analyses, although this assumption may not hold. Across donors, most TCR sequences were observed very rarely, whereas some public TCRs were present in many individuals. Assigning TCR associations to individual alleles was difficult when HLA alleles, especially DR and DQ, strongly co-occurred. A cluster of highly shared sequence variants was judged likely to represent a technical artifact of the sequencing pipeline. In an earlier analysis of roughly 560 of the donors, most TCR beta V segments were observed in productive rearrangements about 90% or about 30% of the time, broadly matching IMGT annotations. In a later analysis, about 16,000 TCR beta sequences were associated with specific HLA alleles at a false discovery rate of 0.05. Linkage disequilibrium might explain the correlated functional status among segregating V segments, but an unknown experimental factor could not be ruled out. Immune exposure information for the cohort was limited to CMV serostatus. In a later analysis, most CMV-associated TCR beta chains were found to appear HLA-restricted, with HLA associations seemingly driven largely by CMV exposure. Some IMGT-functional V segments, including TRBV6-2 and TRBV6-3, could not be told apart with the 87-base-pair reads, so those segments were excluded. HLA typing was unavailable for some donors at each locus, so association tests used only the typed subset. A later analysis found that TCR association rates varied across HLA loci, with DRB1 alleles showing the most associated TCRs and HLA-C alleles the fewest.

CDR1 and CDR2 are read off the germline V gene as SNHLY and FYNNEI. The CDR3 runs 14 residues from the cysteine to the phenylalanine. Of the read, only the CDR3 DNA is kept; its 42 bases are in frame from base 1. V lost 3 bases and J lost 0 bases; the stretch between them is 6 bases long. The library was generated by the immunoSEQ multiplex PCR assay. A mixture of 60 forward primers for TCR Vbeta segments and 13 reverse primers for TCR Jbeta segments was used in the multiplex PCR. The CDR3 region of rearranged TCR beta genes was amplified from genomic DNA by a multiplex PCR assay. On the Illumina HiSeq System, the amplified TCR beta libraries were sequenced as 87-base-pair reads. Concerning the study's data processing: A later analysis counted about 80 million unique TCR beta chains across the 640 or so repertoires, and around 9.9 million of these chains were shared by at least two donors. Raw reads were error-corrected and collapsed into unique sequences with a nearest-neighbor algorithm that merged closely related sequences to remove PCR and sequencing errors. V, D and J gene segments were assigned by aligning CDR3 sequences to IMGT reference sequences. For a sequence to be retained, a match of at least six nucleotides was required to both a V gene segment and a J gene segment. A rearrangement was called productive if the CDR3 had no stop codons and remained in frame with V and J, and every other rearrangement was called non-productive. Following IMGT convention, CDR3 was defined as the stretch from the second conserved V-encoded cysteine to the conserved J-encoded phenylalanine. Sequences without an unambiguous match to a single V gene segment were excluded from the earlier analysis of approximately 600 of the donors. An earlier analysis of over 450 of the donors classified V segments as functional when productive rearrangements were above 56.7% and as segregating when the standard deviation between donors was above 5%. A statistical classification framework was built for diagnosing cytomegalovirus status from the catalog of TCR beta chain sequences. V and J gene assignment, in a later analysis, came from comparing TCR nucleotide sequences with IMGT/GENE-DB human TR gene sequences. Using the TCRdist pipeline, a later analysis assigned CDR3 sequences along with most-parsimonious VDJ recombination scenarios. In a later analysis, every TCR beta chain was defined by the combination of its CDR3 amino acid sequence and its V-gene family, and reads without a unique V-gene family were dropped. To address suspected cross-contamination and a sequencing artifact, a later analysis removed a few hundred highly shared, low-generation-probability nucleotide sequences. A later analysis calculated a clonal expansion index for each public chain from normalized within-repertoire ranks of inferred template counts. In a later analysis, generation probabilities were computed with a VDJ recombination model fitted to out-of-frame rearrangements, and the resulting probabilities were checked against IGoR. In a later analysis, TCR-TCR, TCR-HLA and TCR-CMV co-occurrence was scored with hypergeometric tests, and a repertoire-size bias correction was applied to TCR pairs. False discovery rates were estimated in a later analysis by permuting HLA or CMV assignments 20 times. In a later analysis, co-occurring TCRs were grouped using DBSCAN, and TCRdist sequence similarity was added for clustering within HLA-allele-positive subsets. For co-occurrence clustering, repertoires with fewer than 30,000 or more than 120,000 public chains were excluded, along with five or six repertoires with anomalous nucleotide sharing. TCRdb took over this immuneACCESS table, retaining in-frame rearrangements with V and J assigned. Such tables are incomplete; in checked studies, under half of the missing clones stem from an unresolved V gene, and the remainder is unexplained. V and J calls plus clone size are reproduced from that table; the DNA served to infer D and trimming. In this sample the table shows 140,000 to 150,000 clones, around 59% of which occur a single time. Of the sample, around 1.9% is held by the ten largest clones.

This clone was counted a few times. Its antigen has not been determined. No base qualities exist here, and no much larger clone lies one base off it. The cohort comprised 710 or so healthy bone marrow donors. At the time of sampling, every cohort member was nominally healthy, though immune exposures that went unrecorded were likely present. The donor was CMV seronegative and was included in the group of several hundred seronegative cohort members. Each donor provided a peripheral blood sample, and peripheral blood mononuclear cells were used for TCR beta sequencing. Genomic DNA extraction from the blood cell samples was performed with the Qiagen DNeasy Blood Extraction Kit.

The TCR originated in a male donor in good health and CMV-seronegative. Sequenced input: PBMCs. The rearrangement joined TRBV2 to TRBJ1-5, with no reliable assignment of the D segment. This receptor carries the CDR3 CASSDRISNQPQHF. The DNA is as follows: TGTGCCAGCAGTGACAGGATTAGCAATCAGCCCCAGCATTTT.